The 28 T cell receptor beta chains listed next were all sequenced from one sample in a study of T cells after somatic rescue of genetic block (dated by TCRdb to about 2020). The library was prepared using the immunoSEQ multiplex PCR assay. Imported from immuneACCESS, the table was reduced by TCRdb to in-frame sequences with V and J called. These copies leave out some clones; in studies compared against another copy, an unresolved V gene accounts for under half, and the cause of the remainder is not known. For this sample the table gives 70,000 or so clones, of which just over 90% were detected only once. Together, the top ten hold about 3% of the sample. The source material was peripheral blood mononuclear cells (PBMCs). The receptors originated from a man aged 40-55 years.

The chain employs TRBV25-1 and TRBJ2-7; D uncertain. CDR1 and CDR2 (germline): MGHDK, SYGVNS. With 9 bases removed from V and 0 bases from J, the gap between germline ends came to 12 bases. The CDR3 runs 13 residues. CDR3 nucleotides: TGTGCCAGTTCAACTTATTCCTCCTACGAGCAGTACTTC. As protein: CASSTYSSYEQYF.

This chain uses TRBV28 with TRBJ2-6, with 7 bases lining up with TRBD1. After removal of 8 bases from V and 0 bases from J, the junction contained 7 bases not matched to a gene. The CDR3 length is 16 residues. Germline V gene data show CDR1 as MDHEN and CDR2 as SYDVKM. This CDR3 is CASGGQAYSGANVLTF. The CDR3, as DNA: TGTGCCAGCGGAGGACAGGCCTACTCTGGGGCCAACGTCCTGACTTTC.

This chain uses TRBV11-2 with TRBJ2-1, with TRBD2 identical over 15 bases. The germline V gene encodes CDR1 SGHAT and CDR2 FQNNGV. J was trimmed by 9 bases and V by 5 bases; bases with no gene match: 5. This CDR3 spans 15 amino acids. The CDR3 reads CASSAGLAGGVEQFF. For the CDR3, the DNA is TGTGCCAGCAGCGCGGGACTAGCGGGAGGAGTTGAGCAGTTCTTC. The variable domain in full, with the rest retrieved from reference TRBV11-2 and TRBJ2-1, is EAGVAQSPRYKIIEKRQSVAFWCNPISGHATLYWYQQILGQGPKLLIQFQNNGVVDDSQLPKDRFSAERLKGVDSTLKIQPAKLEDSAVYLCASSAGLAGGVEQFFGPGTRLTVL.

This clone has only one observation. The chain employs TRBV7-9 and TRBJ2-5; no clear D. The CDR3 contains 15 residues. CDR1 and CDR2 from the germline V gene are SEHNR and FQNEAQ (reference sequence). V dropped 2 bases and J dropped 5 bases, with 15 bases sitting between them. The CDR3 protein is CASSLSVKPAETQYF. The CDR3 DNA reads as TGTGCCAGCAGCTTATCGGTCAAACCGGCGGAGACCCAGTACTTC.

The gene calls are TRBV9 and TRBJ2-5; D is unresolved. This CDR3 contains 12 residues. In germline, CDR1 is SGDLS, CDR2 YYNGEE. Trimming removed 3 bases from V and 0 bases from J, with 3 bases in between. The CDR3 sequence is CASSGDQETQYF. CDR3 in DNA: TGTGCCAGCAGCGGTGACCAAGAGACCCAGTACTTC.

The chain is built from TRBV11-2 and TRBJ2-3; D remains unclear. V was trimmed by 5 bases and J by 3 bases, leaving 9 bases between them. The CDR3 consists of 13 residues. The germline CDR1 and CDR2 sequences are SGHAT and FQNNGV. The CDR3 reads CASSIALTDTQYF. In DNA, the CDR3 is TGTGCCAGCAGCATAGCCCTAACAGATACGCAGTATTTT. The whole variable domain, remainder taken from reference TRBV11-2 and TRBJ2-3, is EAGVAQSPRYKIIEKRQSVAFWCNPISGHATLYWYQQILGQGPKLLIQFQNNGVVDDSQLPKDRFSAERLKGVDSTLKIQPAKLEDSAVYLCASSIALTDTQYFGPGTRLTVL.

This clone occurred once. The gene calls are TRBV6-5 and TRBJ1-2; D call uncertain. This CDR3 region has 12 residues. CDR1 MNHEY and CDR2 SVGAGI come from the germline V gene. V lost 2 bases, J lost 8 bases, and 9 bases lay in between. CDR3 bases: TGTGCCAGCAGTTACAGGGAGGACGGCTACACCTTC. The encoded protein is CASSYREDGYTF.

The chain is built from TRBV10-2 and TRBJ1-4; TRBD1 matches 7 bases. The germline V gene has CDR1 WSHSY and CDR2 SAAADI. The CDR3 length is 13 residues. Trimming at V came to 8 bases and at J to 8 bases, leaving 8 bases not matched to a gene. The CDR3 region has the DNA TGCGCCAGCGGCGGGACAGTAGAGGAAAAACTGTTTTTT. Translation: CASGGTVEEKLFF.

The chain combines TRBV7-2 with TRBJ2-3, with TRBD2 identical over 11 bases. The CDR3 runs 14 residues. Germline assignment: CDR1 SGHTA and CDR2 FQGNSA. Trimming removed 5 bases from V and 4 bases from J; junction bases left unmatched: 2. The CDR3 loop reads CASSDSGRADTQYF. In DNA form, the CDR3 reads TGTGCCAGCAGCGATAGCGGGAGGGCAGATACGCAGTATTTT.

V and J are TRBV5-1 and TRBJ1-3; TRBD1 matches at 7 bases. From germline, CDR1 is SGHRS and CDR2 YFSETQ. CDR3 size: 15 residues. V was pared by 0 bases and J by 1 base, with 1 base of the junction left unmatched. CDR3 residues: CASSLEDRSGNTIYF. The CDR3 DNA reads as TGCGCCAGCAGCTTGGAGGACAGGTCTGGAAACACCATATATTTT.

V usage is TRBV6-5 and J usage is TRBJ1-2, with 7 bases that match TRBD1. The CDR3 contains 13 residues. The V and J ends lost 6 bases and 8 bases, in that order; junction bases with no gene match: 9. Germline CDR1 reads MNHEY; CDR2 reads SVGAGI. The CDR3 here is CASSRGQAMGYTF. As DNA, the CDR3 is TGTGCCAGCAGCCGAGGACAGGCTATGGGCTACACCTTC.

The chain's CDR3 is CSVRASESGELFF. The CDR3 region has the DNA TGCAGCGTTAGGGCTAGTGAGTCCGGGGAGCTGTTTTTT. The chain uses TRBV29-1 and TRBJ2-2; D gene ambiguous. Germline V lookup: CDR1 SQVTM, CDR2 ANQGSEA. The CDR3 spans 13 residues. With 5 bases removed from V and 6 bases from J, the gap between germline ends came to 13 bases.

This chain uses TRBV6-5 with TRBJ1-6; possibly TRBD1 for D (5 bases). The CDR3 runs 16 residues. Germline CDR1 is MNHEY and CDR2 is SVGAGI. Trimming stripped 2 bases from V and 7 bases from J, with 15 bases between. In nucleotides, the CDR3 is TGTGCCAGCAGTTACGGGACGGTGGATCAAAATTCACCCCTCCACTTT. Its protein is CASSYGTVDQNSPLHF.

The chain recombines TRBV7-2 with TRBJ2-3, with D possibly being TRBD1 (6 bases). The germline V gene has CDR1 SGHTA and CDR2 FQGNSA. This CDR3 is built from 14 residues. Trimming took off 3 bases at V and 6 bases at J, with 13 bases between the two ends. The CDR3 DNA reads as TGTGCCAGCAGCTTTCAGGGGCGGTCGGATACGCAGTATTTT. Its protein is CASSFQGRSDTQYF.

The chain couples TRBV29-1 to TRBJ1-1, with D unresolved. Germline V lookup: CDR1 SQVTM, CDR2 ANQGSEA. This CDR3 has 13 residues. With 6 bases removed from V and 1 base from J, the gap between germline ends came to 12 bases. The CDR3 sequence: CSVGGLPNTEAFF. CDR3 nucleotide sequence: TGCAGCGTGGGCGGGCTACCGAACACTGAAGCTTTCTTT.

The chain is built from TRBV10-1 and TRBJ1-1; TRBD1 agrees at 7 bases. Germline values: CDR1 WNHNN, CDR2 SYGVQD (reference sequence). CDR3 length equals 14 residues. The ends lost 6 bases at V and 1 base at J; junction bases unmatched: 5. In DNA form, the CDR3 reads TGCGCCAGCAGCCCCTACAGGGGGAACACTGAAGCTTTCTTT. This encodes CASSPYRGNTEAFF.

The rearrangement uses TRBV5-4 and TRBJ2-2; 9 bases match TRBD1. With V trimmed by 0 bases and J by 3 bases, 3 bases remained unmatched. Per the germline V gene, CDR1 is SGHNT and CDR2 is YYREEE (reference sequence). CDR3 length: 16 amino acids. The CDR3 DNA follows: TGTGCCAGCAGCTTGGGCTGGGACAGGGACACCGGGGAGCTGTTTTTT. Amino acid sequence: CASSLGWDRDTGELFF.

CDR3 bases: TGCGCCAGCAGCCTCGGACAGGATTCCCAAGAGACCCAGTACTTC. Translated, it gives CASSLGQDSQETQYF. The rearrangement joins TRBV4-3 to TRBJ2-5; 7 bases line up with TRBD1. CDR1 and CDR2 from the germline V gene are LGHNA and YSLEER. The CDR3 is 15 residues long. V shed 4 bases and J 1 base; nucleotides not matched to a gene: 6.

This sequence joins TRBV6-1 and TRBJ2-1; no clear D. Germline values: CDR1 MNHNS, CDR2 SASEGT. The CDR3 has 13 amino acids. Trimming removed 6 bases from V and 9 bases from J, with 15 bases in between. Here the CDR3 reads CASSRVGIPEQFF. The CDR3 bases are TGTGCCAGCAGCCGCGTGGGGATTCCTGAGCAGTTCTTC.

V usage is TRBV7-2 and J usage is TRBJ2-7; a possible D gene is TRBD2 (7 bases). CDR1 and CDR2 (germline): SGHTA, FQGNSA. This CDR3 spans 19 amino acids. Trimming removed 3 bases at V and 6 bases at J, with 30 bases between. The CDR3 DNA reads TGTGCCAGCAGCTTTTGGGGGGCACAGGGTACGGGGGGACTATCCGAGCAGTACTTC. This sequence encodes CASSFWGAQGTGGLSEQYF.

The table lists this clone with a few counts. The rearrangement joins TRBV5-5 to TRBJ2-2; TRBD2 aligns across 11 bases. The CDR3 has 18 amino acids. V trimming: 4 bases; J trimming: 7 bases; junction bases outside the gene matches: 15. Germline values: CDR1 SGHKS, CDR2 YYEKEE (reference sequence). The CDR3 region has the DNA TGTGCCAGCAGCCCAATACGGAGACTAGCGGGAATTGGCGGGGAGCTGTTTTTT. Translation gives CASSPIRRLAGIGGELFF.

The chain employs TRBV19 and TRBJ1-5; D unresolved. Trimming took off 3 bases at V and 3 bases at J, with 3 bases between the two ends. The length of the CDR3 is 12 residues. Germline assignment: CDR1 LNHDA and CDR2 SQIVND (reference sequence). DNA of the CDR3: TGTGCCAGTAGTATTATCAATCAGCCCCAGCATTTT. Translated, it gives CASSIINQPQHF.

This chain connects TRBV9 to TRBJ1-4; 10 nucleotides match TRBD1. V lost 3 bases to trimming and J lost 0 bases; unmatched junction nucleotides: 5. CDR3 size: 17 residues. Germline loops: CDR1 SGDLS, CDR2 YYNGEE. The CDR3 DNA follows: TGTGCCAGCAGCGCGGGACAGGGGCTCTCAACTAATGAAAAACTGTTTTTT. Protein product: CASSAGQGLSTNEKLFF.

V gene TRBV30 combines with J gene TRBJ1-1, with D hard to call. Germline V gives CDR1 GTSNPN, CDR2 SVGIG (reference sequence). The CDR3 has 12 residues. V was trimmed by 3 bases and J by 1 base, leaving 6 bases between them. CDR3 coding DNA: TGTGCCTGGAGGTGGGGGAACACTGAAGCTTTCTTT. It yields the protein CAWRWGNTEAFF.

In DNA, the CDR3 is TGTGCCAGCAGTCGGTGGCAGGGGGCGGGTGGCTACACCTTC. Its translation: CASSRWQGAGGYTF. The rearrangement links TRBV2 to TRBJ1-2, with 8 bases aligning to TRBD1. V gave up 5 bases and J gave up 7 bases; unmatched junction bases: 9. Germline V lookup: CDR1 SNHLY, CDR2 FYNNEI. This CDR3 contains 14 residues.

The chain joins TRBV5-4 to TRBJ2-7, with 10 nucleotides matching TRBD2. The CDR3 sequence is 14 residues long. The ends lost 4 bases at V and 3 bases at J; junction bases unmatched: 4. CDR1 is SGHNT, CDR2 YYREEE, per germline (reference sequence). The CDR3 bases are TGTGCCAGCAGCCTTAGCGGGGGGTACTACGAGCAGTACTTC. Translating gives CASSLSGGYYEQYF.

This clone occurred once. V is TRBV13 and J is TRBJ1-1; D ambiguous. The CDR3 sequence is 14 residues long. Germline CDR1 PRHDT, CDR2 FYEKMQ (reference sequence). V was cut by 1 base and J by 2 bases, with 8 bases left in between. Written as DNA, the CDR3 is TGTGCCAGCAGCTTAGTCCCAAGAAACACTGAAGCTTTCTTT. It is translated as CASSLVPRNTEAFF.

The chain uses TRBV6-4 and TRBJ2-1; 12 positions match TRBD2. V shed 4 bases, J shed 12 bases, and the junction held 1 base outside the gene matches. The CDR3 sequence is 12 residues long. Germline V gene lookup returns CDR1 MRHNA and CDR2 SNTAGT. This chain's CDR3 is CASSASGRAQFF. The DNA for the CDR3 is TGTGCCAGCAGTGCTAGCGGGAGGGCGCAGTTCTTC.